A selection of T cell receptor beta chains follows, all from one sample in a study of cytomegalovirus exposure and HLA in healthy donors. The repertoire was sequenced with immunoSEQ multiplex PCR; TCRdb's copy has only in-frame clones and lacks some. Among about 130,000 clones listed, over 75% were seen once. Material: PBMCs. Receptors were obtained from a boy between 10 and 17 years old in good health and CMV-seronegative. Each CDR3 is given with its conserved first and last residue. Each record gives: J gene, clone size, V gene, D gene, CDR3 DNA, CDR3 protein. The D gene is left open where the match is weak. Only part of the rows carry a size: once, few, many, or a class if the clone is expanded.

J gene: TRBJ2-2; clone size: once; V gene: TRBV9; D gene: -; CDR3 DNA: TGTGCCAGCAGCGTAAGCGGTCTCGGTACCGGGGAGCTGTTTTTT; CDR3 protein: CASSVSGLGTGELFF
J gene: TRBJ2-7; clone size: once; V gene: TRBV9; D gene: -; CDR3 DNA: TGTGCCAGCAGCGCCGAAGGGGTCTACGAGCAGTACTTC; CDR3 protein: CASSAEGVYEQYF
J gene: TRBJ2-7; clone size: -; V gene: TRBV7-8; D gene: TRBD2; CDR3 DNA: TGTGCCAGCAGCTTGTCAAGGGGACTAGCGGGGGTGAACGAGCAGTACTTC; CDR3 protein: CASSLSRGLAGVNEQYF
J gene: TRBJ1-1; clone size: -; V gene: TRBV6-5; D gene: -; CDR3 DNA: TGTGCCAGCAGCATACAGGGAAACACTGAAGCTTTCTTT; CDR3 protein: CASSIQGNTEAFF
J gene: TRBJ1-2; clone size: -; V gene: TRBV10-3; D gene: -; CDR3 DNA: TGTGCCATCAGTGAGGTTGCAGGGAAACTCTATGGCTACACCTTC; CDR3 protein: CAISEVAGKLYGYTF
J gene: TRBJ2-2; clone size: once; V gene: TRBV7-3; D gene: -; CDR3 DNA: TGTGCCAGCAGCTTACAGGGCAACACCGGGGAGCTGTTTTTT; CDR3 protein: CASSLQGNTGELFF
J gene: TRBJ1-2; clone size: once; V gene: TRBV4-1; D gene: TRBD1; CDR3 DNA: TGCGCCAGCAGCCATAGGACAGGGGGCAACTATGGCTACACCTTC; CDR3 protein: CASSHRTGGNYGYTF
J gene: TRBJ2-7; clone size: -; V gene: TRBV5-4; D gene: TRBD2; CDR3 DNA: TGTGCCAGCAGCATGGGACTAGCGGCGACCTCCTACGAGCAGTACTTC; CDR3 protein: CASSMGLAATSYEQYF
J gene: TRBJ2-1; clone size: -; V gene: TRBV6-5; D gene: TRBD1; CDR3 DNA: TGTGCCAGCATCCAGGGGGTTGTTAATGAGCAGTTCTTC; CDR3 protein: CASIQGVVNEQFF
J gene: TRBJ2-3; clone size: -; V gene: TRBV6-1; D gene: TRBD1; CDR3 DNA: TGTGCCAGCAGTGTCCTGACAGGGGGGCGAACAGATACGCAGTATTTT; CDR3 protein: CASSVLTGGRTDTQYF
J gene: TRBJ2-1; clone size: -; V gene: TRBV6-4; D gene: -; CDR3 DNA: TGTGCCAGCAGTGACTTAGCTCGGGGGAGCGGCTACAATGAGCAGTTCTTC; CDR3 protein: CASSDLARGSGYNEQFF
J gene: TRBJ1-4; clone size: -; V gene: TRBV5-4; D gene: -; CDR3 DNA: TGTGCCAGCAGCTTGGGACTCGGGGAAAAACTGTTTTTT; CDR3 protein: CASSLGLGEKLFF
J gene: TRBJ2-3; clone size: -; V gene: TRBV15; D gene: -; CDR3 DNA: TGTGCCACCAGCCCCTCTTTGACTCCCACAGATACGCAGTATTTT; CDR3 protein: CATSPSLTPTDTQYF
J gene: TRBJ2-6; clone size: -; V gene: TRBV5-1; D gene: TRBD1; CDR3 DNA: TGCGCCAGCAGCTCACAGGGGGCGGGCTCTGGGGCCAACGTCCTGACTTTC; CDR3 protein: CASSSQGAGSGANVLTF
J gene: TRBJ2-7; clone size: -; V gene: TRBV29-1; D gene: TRBD1; CDR3 DNA: TGCAGCGTTGTGGGACAGGGGGTCTCCTACGAGCAGTACTTC; CDR3 protein: CSVVGQGVSYEQYF
J gene: TRBJ1-1; clone size: -; V gene: TRBV7-2; D gene: -; CDR3 DNA: TGTGCCAGCAGCTTAGACAGTGACACTGAAGCTTTCTTT; CDR3 protein: CASSLDSDTEAFF
J gene: TRBJ1-2; clone size: -; V gene: TRBV7-9; D gene: -; CDR3 DNA: TGTGCCAGCAGCCAGCCCCAGGGGCGATACTATGGCTACACCTTC; CDR3 protein: CASSQPQGRYYGYTF
J gene: TRBJ1-2; clone size: -; V gene: TRBV14; D gene: TRBD1; CDR3 DNA: TGTGCCAGCAGCCAAGTGGGGGGACAGGGTATCTATGGCTACACCTTC; CDR3 protein: CASSQVGGQGIYGYTF
J gene: TRBJ1-5; clone size: -; V gene: TRBV7-8; D gene: TRBD1; CDR3 DNA: TGTGCCAGCAGCTTGGGACAGAGCCCGGGAAGTCAGCCCCAGCATTTT; CDR3 protein: CASSLGQSPGSQPQHF
J gene: TRBJ1-1; clone size: -; V gene: TRBV5-6; D gene: TRBD1; CDR3 DNA: TGTGCCAGCAGCTTCCGGGACAGGGGGCCGGACACTGAAGCTTTCTTT; CDR3 protein: CASSFRDRGPDTEAFF
J gene: TRBJ2-3; clone size: -; V gene: TRBV18; D gene: TRBD1; CDR3 DNA: TGTGCCAGCTCACCACCGTTGGGGACAGGGACCTTAACCACAGATACGCAGTATTTT; CDR3 protein: CASSPPLGTGTLTTDTQYF
J gene: TRBJ2-2; clone size: -; V gene: TRBV9; D gene: -; CDR3 DNA: TGTGCCAGCAGCGAGGCGCGGGGCACACCGAACACCGGGGAGCTGTTTTTT; CDR3 protein: CASSEARGTPNTGELFF
J gene: TRBJ2-1; clone size: once; V gene: TRBV6-5; D gene: TRBD2; CDR3 DNA: TGTGCCAGCAGTTACTTGCTAGCGGGAGGGCCAAATGAGCAGTTCTTC; CDR3 protein: CASSYLLAGGPNEQFF
J gene: TRBJ2-3; clone size: -; V gene: TRBV18; D gene: -; CDR3 DNA: TGTGCCAGCTCACCGGGCAGTAGCACAGATACGCAGTATTTT; CDR3 protein: CASSPGSSTDTQYF
J gene: TRBJ2-4; clone size: -; V gene: TRBV18; D gene: -; CDR3 DNA: TGTGCCAGCTCACCGGAGGCAGGGGTCGTAAGCATTCAGTACTTC; CDR3 protein: CASSPEAGVVSIQYF
J gene: TRBJ2-7; clone size: -; V gene: TRBV6-5; D gene: TRBD2; CDR3 DNA: TGTGCCAGCACCCTAGCGGGATCCTACGAGCAGTACTTC; CDR3 protein: CASTLAGSYEQYF
J gene: TRBJ2-7; clone size: -; V gene: TRBV7-8; D gene: -; CDR3 DNA: TGTGCCAGCAGCTTAGGAGGGCAAGAGCAGTACTTC; CDR3 protein: CASSLGGQEQYF
J gene: TRBJ2-1; clone size: once; V gene: TRBV2; D gene: -; CDR3 DNA: TGTGCCAGCAGCACCTACAATGAGCAGTTCTTC; CDR3 protein: CASSTYNEQFF
J gene: TRBJ1-2; clone size: once; V gene: TRBV5-8; D gene: TRBD1; CDR3 DNA: TGTGCCAGCAGCTGGGCCAGAGGGGGCGGAAACTATGGCTACACCTTC; CDR3 protein: CASSWARGGGNYGYTF
J gene: TRBJ2-3; clone size: -; V gene: TRBV7-9; D gene: TRBD2; CDR3 DNA: TGTGCCAGCAGAACTAGCGGAAGCACAGATACGCAGTATTTT; CDR3 protein: CASRTSGSTDTQYF
J gene: TRBJ2-5; clone size: -; V gene: TRBV2; D gene: TRBD2; CDR3 DNA: TGTGCCAGCAGTGGATCCTTAGCGGGGGGATTCCAAGAGACCCAGTACTTC; CDR3 protein: CASSGSLAGGFQETQYF
J gene: TRBJ2-3; clone size: -; V gene: TRBV30; D gene: -; CDR3 DNA: TGTGCCTGGAGTGTACAGGCTACAGATACGCAGTATTTT; CDR3 protein: CAWSVQATDTQYF
J gene: TRBJ1-4; clone size: -; V gene: TRBV6-1; D gene: -; CDR3 DNA: TGTGCCAGCAGTGCGAGACAGGCCCAAACTAATGAAAAACTGTTTTTT; CDR3 protein: CASSARQAQTNEKLFF
J gene: TRBJ2-7; clone size: -; V gene: TRBV30; D gene: TRBD2; CDR3 DNA: TGTGCCTGGAGTCCTTCTAGCGGGAGTCCTTACGAGCAGTACTTC; CDR3 protein: CAWSPSSGSPYEQYF
J gene: TRBJ2-5; clone size: -; V gene: TRBV7-2; D gene: -; CDR3 DNA: TGTGCCAGCAGCTCAGGGTGGCGGGGAGAGACCCAGTACTTC; CDR3 protein: CASSSGWRGETQYF
J gene: TRBJ1-4; clone size: -; V gene: TRBV7-2; D gene: TRBD1; CDR3 DNA: TGTGCCAGCAGCTCCCGGACAGGCAATGAAAAACTGTTTTTT; CDR3 protein: CASSSRTGNEKLFF
J gene: TRBJ1-5; clone size: once; V gene: TRBV12-5; D gene: -; CDR3 DNA: TGTGCTAGTGGTTTGGCGGCAGGGGGCAATCAGCCCCAGCATTTT; CDR3 protein: CASGLAAGGNQPQHF
J gene: TRBJ1-5; clone size: -; V gene: TRBV9; D gene: TRBD1; CDR3 DNA: TGTGCCAGCAGCGTAGTGCCATACGGACAGGGGGGTTTGGCGCCCCAGCATTTT; CDR3 protein: CASSVVPYGQGGLAPQHF
J gene: TRBJ1-5; clone size: few; V gene: TRBV6-1; D gene: TRBD1; CDR3 DNA: TGTGCCAGCCGGGACAGTAGCAATCAGCCCCAGCATTTT; CDR3 protein: CASRDSSNQPQHF
J gene: TRBJ1-4; clone size: -; V gene: TRBV5-1; D gene: -; CDR3 DNA: TGCGCCAGCAGCTTGGGCAGGGGAGAAAAACTGTTTTTT; CDR3 protein: CASSLGRGEKLFF
J gene: TRBJ2-3; clone size: -; V gene: TRBV7-2; D gene: TRBD2; CDR3 DNA: TGTGCCAGCAGCTTAGGGACGGGACTAGGGAGCACAGATACGCAGTATTTT; CDR3 protein: CASSLGTGLGSTDTQYF
J gene: TRBJ1-5; clone size: -; V gene: TRBV30; D gene: -; CDR3 DNA: TGTGCCTCAGGGCGGCAGGGATCTCAGCCCCAGCATTTT; CDR3 protein: CASGRQGSQPQHF
J gene: TRBJ1-1; clone size: once; V gene: TRBV27; D gene: TRBD1; CDR3 DNA: TGTGCCAGCAGTTTAGGCCGACAGGGGATGTTAGGGACTGAAGCTTTCTTT; CDR3 protein: CASSLGRQGMLGTEAFF
J gene: TRBJ2-3; clone size: -; V gene: TRBV30; D gene: TRBD2; CDR3 DNA: TGTGCCTGGAGTTTTCGGGAGGGCGGAGATACGCAGTATTTT; CDR3 protein: CAWSFREGGDTQYF
J gene: TRBJ1-2; clone size: -; V gene: TRBV11-3; D gene: TRBD1; CDR3 DNA: TGTGCCAGCAGCTTAGAGATGGTCCGACAGGGGGACTATGGCTACACCTTC; CDR3 protein: CASSLEMVRQGDYGYTF
J gene: TRBJ2-2; clone size: -; V gene: TRBV9; D gene: -; CDR3 DNA: TGTGCCAGCAGCCCCGGGTTGTTAACCGGGGAGCTGTTTTTT; CDR3 protein: CASSPGLLTGELFF
J gene: TRBJ1-1; clone size: -; V gene: TRBV4-1; D gene: -; CDR3 DNA: TGCGCCAGCAGCCCTGGTGGGGGCCAGCAGAACACTGAAGCTTTCTTT; CDR3 protein: CASSPGGGQQNTEAFF
J gene: TRBJ1-5; clone size: -; V gene: TRBV9; D gene: -; CDR3 DNA: TGTGCCAGCAGCCCCTCCCCCGGTCAGCCCCAGCATTTT; CDR3 protein: CASSPSPGQPQHF
J gene: TRBJ2-5; clone size: -; V gene: TRBV27; D gene: TRBD2; CDR3 DNA: TGTGCCAGCAGTTCGTTCCGGGAGGGGGAGACCCAGTACTTC; CDR3 protein: CASSSFREGETQYF
J gene: TRBJ1-1; clone size: -; V gene: TRBV5-4; D gene: -; CDR3 DNA: TGTGCCAGCAGTACGGACAGAACCACTGAAGCTTTCTTT; CDR3 protein: CASSTDRTTEAFF
J gene: TRBJ2-7; clone size: -; V gene: TRBV9; D gene: -; CDR3 DNA: TGTGCCAGCAGCGTAGGAGGGGGCGAGCAGTACTTC; CDR3 protein: CASSVGGGEQYF
J gene: TRBJ2-2; clone size: few; V gene: TRBV4-2; D gene: TRBD2; CDR3 DNA: TGTGCCAGCAGCCAAGATGCTAGCGGACGCGGGGAGCTGTTTTTT; CDR3 protein: CASSQDASGRGELFF
J gene: TRBJ2-5; clone size: -; V gene: TRBV11-3; D gene: -; CDR3 DNA: TGTGCCAGCAGCTTAGGGGAACTAGCAGGACAAGAGACCCAGTACTTC; CDR3 protein: CASSLGELAGQETQYF
J gene: TRBJ2-7; clone size: -; V gene: TRBV6-5; D gene: TRBD1; CDR3 DNA: TGTGCCAGCCCGCGACAGGGGGCTTACGAGCAGTACTTC; CDR3 protein: CASPRQGAYEQYF
J gene: TRBJ2-6; clone size: few; V gene: TRBV7-9; D gene: -; CDR3 DNA: TGTGCCAGCAGCTTCGGGGCTGGGGCCAACGTCCTGACTTTC; CDR3 protein: CASSFGAGANVLTF
J gene: TRBJ2-5; clone size: -; V gene: TRBV5-6; D gene: -; CDR3 DNA: TGTGCCAGCAGCCGGCAGGGTCCGGAGACCCAGTACTTC; CDR3 protein: CASSRQGPETQYF
J gene: TRBJ1-4; clone size: -; V gene: TRBV19; D gene: -; CDR3 DNA: TGTGCCAGTAGTTGGGGGGGGACAACTAATGAAAAACTGTTTTTT; CDR3 protein: CASSWGGTTNEKLFF
J gene: TRBJ1-2; clone size: -; V gene: TRBV5-1; D gene: TRBD1; CDR3 DNA: TGCGCCAGCAGCTCCCCGGGACAGGGAGTCCCTGGCTACACCTTC; CDR3 protein: CASSSPGQGVPGYTF
J gene: TRBJ1-1; clone size: few; V gene: TRBV6-5; D gene: -; CDR3 DNA: TGTGCCAGCAGTTGGGGCAGGGACACTGAAGCTTTCTTT; CDR3 protein: CASSWGRDTEAFF